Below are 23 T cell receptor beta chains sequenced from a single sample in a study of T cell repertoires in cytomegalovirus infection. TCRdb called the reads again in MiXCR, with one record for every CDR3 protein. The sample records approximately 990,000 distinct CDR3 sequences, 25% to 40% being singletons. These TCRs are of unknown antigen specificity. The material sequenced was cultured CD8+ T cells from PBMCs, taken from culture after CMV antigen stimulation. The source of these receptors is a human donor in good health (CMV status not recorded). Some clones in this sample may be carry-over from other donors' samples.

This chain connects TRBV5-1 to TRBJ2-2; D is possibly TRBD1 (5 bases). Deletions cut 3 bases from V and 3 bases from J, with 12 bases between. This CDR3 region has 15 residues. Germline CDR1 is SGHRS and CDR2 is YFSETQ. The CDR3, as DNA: TGCGCCAGCAGCTCGATCGACAGAGACACCGGGGAGCTGTTTTTT. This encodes CASSSIDRDTGELFF.

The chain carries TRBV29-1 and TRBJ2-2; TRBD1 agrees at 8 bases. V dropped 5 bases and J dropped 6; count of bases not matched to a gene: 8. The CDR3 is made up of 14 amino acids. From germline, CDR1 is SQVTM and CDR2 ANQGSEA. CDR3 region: CSVTGQGSAGELFF. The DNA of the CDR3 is TGCAGCGTTACTGGACAGGGTTCGGCCGGGGAGCTGTTTTTT.

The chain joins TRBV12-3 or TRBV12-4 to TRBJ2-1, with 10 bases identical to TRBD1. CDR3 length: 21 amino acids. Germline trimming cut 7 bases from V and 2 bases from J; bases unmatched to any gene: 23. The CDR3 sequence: CASTHPAGTGDTSITYNEQFF. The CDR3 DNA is TGTGCCAGCACTCACCCCGCTGGGACAGGGGACACATCAATTACCTACAATGAGCAGTTCTTC.

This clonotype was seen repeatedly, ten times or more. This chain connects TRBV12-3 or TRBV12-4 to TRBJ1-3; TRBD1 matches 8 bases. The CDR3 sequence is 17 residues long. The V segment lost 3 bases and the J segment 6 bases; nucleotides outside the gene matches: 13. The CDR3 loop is CASSFVTGALVQNTIYF. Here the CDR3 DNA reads TGTGCCAGCAGTTTCGTGACAGGGGCCTTGGTACAAAACACCATATATTTT.

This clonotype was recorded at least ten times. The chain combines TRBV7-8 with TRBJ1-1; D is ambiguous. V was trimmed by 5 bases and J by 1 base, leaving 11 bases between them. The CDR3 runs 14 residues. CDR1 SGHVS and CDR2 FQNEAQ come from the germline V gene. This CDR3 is CASSTTNQNTEAFF. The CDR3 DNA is TGTGCCAGCAGCACCACGAATCAGAACACTGAAGCTTTCTTT.

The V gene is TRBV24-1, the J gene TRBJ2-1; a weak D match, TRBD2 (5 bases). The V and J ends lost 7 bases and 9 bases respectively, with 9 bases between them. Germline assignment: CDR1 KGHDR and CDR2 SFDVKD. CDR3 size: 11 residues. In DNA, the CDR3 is TGTGCCACCAGCCTGGACTCTGAGCAGTTCTTC. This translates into CATSLDSEQFF.

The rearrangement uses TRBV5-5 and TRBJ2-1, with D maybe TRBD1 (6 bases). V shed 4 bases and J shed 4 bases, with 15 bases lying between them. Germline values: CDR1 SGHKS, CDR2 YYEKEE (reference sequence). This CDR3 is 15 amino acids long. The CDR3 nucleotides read TGTGCCAGCAGCCCTCCGGGACATCCATACAATGAGCAGTTCTTC. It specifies CASSPPGHPYNEQFF.

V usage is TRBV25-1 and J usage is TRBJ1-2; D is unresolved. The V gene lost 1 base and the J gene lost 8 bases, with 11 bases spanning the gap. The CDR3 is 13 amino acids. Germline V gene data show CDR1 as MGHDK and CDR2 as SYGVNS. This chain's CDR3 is CASSESRQVGYTF. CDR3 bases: TGTGCCAGCAGTGAATCTCGCCAGGTGGGCTACACCTTC.

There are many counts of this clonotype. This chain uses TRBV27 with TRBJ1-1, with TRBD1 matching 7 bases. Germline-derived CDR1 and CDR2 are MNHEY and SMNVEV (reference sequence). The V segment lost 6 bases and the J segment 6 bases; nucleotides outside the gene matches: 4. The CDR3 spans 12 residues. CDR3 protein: CASSFQGAEAFF. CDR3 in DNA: TGTGCCAGCAGCTTCCAGGGGGCTGAAGCTTTCTTT.

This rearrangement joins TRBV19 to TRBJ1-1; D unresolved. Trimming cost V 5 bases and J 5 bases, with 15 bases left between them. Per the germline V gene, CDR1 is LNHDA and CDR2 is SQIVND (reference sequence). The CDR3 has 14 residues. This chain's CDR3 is CASSLFDGGTEAFF. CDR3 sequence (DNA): TGTGCCAGTAGTCTCTTCGACGGTGGTACTGAAGCTTTCTTT.

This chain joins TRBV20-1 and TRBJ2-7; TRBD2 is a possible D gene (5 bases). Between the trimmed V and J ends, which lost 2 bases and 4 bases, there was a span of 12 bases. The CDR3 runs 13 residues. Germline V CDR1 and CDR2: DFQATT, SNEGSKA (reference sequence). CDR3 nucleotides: TGCAGTGCTAGAACGGGGAATGGTTACGAGCAGTACGTC. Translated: CSARTGNGYEQYV.

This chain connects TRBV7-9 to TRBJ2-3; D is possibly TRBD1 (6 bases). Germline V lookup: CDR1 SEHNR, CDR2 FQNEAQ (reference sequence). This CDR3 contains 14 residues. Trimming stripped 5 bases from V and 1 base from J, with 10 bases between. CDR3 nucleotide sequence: TGTGCCAGCAGCGGGGGCCGGGGCACAGATACGCAGTATTTT. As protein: CASSGGRGTDTQYF.

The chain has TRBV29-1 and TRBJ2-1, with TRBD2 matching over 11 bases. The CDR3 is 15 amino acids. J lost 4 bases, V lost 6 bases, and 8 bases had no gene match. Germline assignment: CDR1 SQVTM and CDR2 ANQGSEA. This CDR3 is CSVEGLAESYNEQFF. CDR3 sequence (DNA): TGCAGCGTGGAGGGACTAGCGGAAAGTTACAATGAGCAGTTCTTC.

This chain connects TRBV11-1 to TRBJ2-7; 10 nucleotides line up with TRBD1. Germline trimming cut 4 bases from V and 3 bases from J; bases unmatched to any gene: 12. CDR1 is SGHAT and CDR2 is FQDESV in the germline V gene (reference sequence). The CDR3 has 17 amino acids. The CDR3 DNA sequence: TGTGCCAGCAGCTGGGGACAGGGGAAGATCTCGGGCTACGAGCAGTACGTC. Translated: CASSWGQGKISGYEQYV.

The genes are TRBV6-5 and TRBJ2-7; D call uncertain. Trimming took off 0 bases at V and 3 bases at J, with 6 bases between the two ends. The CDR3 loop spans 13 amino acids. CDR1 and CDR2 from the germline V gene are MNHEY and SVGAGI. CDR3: CASSYSRDYEQYV. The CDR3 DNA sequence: TGTGCCAGCAGTTACTCAAGGGACTACGAGCAGTACGTC.

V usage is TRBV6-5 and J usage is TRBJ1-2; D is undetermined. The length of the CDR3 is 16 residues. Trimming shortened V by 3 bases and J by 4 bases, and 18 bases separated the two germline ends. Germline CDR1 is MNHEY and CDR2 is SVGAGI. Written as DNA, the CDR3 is TGTGCCAGCAGTTATAGTGGTGGCAGCCCCAGCTATGGCTACACCTTC. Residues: CASSYSGGSPSYGYTF.

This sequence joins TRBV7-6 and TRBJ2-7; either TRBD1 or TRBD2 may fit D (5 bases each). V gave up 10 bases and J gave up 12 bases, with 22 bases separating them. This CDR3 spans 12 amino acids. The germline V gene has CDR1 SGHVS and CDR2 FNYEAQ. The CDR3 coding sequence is TGTGCCAACTATAACAGTATCAGGGAGAGGTACGTC. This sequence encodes CANYNSIRERYV.

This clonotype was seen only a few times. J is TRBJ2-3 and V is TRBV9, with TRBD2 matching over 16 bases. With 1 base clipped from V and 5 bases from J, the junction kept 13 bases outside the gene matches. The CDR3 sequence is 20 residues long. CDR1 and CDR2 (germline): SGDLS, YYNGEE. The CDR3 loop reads CASSVPTGTSGGAIIDTQYF. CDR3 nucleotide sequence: TGTGCCAGCAGCGTACCTACCGGGACTAGCGGGGGGGCAATAATAGATACGCAGTATTTT.

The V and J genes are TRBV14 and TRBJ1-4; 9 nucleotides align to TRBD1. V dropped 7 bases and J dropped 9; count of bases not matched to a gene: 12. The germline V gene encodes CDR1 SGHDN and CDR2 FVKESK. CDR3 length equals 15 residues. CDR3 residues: CASMPRTGDRKKLFF. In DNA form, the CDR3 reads TGTGCCAGCATGCCTAGGACAGGGGATCGTAAAAAACTGTTTTTT.

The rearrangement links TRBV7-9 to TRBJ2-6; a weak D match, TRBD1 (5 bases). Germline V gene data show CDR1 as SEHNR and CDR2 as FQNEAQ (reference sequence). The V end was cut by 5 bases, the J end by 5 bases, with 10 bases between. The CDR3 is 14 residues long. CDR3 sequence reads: CASSTGGWANVLTF. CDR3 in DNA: TGTGCCAGCAGCACAGGCGGCTGGGCCAACGTCCTGACTTTC.

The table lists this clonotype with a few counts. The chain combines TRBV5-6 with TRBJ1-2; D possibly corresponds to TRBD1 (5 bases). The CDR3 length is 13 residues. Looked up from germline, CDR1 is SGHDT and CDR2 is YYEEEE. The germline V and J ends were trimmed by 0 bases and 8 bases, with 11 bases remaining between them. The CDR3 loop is CASSLGGREGYTF. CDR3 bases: TGTGCCAGCAGCTTGGGAGGCAGGGAGGGCTACACCTTC.

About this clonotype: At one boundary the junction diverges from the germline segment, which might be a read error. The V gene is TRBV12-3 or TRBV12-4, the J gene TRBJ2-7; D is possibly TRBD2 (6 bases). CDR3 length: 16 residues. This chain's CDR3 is CASSFPWGTQAYGQYF. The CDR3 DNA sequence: TGTGCCAGCAGTTTCCCCTGGGGGACTCAGGCCTACGGGCAGTACTTC.

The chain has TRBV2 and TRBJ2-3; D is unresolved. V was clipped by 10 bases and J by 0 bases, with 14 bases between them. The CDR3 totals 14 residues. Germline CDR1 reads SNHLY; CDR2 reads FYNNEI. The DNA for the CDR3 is TGTGCCACTCCGGCGGCGATGAGCACAGATACGCAGTATTTT. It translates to CATPAAMSTDTQYF.